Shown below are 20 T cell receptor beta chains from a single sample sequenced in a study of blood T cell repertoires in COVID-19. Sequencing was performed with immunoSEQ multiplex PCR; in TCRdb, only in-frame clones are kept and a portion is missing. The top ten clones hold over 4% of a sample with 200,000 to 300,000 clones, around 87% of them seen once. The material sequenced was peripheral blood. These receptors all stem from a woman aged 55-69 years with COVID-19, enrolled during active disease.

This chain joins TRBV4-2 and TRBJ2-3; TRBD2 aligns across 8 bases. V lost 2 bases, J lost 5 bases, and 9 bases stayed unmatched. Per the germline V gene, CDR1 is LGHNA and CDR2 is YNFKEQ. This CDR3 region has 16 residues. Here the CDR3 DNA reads TGTGCCAGCAGCCAAAAAAGCGGGAGCGGGGGAGATACGCAGTATTTT. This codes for CASSQKSGSGGDTQYF.

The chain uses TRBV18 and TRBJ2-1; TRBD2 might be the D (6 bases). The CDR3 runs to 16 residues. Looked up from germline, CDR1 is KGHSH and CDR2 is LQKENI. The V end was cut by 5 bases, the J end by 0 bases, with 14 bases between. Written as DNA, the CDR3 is TGTGCCAGCTCATTTAGTCGCGGGAACTCCTACAATGAGCAGTTCTTC. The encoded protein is CASSFSRGNSYNEQFF.

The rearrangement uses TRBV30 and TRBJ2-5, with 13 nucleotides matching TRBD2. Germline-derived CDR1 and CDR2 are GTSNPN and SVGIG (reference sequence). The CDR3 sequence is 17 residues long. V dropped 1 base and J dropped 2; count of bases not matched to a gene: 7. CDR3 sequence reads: CAWSGLAGGSYQETQYF. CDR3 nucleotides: TGTGCCTGGAGTGGACTAGCGGGAGGTTCTTATCAAGAGACCCAGTACTTC.

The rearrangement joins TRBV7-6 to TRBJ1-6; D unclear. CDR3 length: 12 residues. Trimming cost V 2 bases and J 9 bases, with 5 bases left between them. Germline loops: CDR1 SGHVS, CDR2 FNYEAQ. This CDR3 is CASSLPGSPLHF. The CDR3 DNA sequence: TGTGCCAGCAGCTTACCCGGTTCACCCCTCCACTTT.

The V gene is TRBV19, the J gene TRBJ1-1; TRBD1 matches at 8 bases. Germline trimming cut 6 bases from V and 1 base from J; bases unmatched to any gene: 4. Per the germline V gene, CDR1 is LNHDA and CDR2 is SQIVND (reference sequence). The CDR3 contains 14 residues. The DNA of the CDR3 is TGTGCCAGTAGCGTGACAGGGGCGAACACTGAAGCTTTCTTT. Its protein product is CASSVTGANTEAFF.

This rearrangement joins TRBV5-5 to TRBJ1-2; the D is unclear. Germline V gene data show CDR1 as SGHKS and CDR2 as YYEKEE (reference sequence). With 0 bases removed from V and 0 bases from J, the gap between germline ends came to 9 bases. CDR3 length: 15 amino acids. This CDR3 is CASSLAETTNYGYTF. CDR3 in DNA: TGTGCCAGCAGCTTGGCGGAGACGACTAACTATGGCTACACCTTC. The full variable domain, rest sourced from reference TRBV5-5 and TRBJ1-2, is DAGVTQSPTHLIKTRGQQVTLRCSPISGHKSVSWYQQVLGQGPQFIFQYYEKEERGRGNFPDRFSARQFPNYSSELNVNALLLGDSALYLCASSLAETTNYGYTFGSGTRLTVV.

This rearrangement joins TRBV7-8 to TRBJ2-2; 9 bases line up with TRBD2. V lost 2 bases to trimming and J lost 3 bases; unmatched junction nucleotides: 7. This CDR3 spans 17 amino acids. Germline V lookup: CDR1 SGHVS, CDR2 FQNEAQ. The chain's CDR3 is CASSLLAGGLDTGELFF. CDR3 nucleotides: TGTGCCAGCAGCTTACTCGCGGGAGGGTTGGACACCGGGGAGCTGTTTTTT.

CDR3 in DNA: TGTGCCAGCAGCCAAGAAGGCAGGGGGGTCACTGAAGCTTTCTTT. This codes for CASSQEGRGVTEAFF. The rearrangement links TRBV3-1 (or the pseudogene TRBV3-2) to TRBJ1-1; 7 bases are shared with TRBD1. CDR1 is LGHDT, CDR2 YNNKEL, per germline (reference sequence). The CDR3 loop spans 15 amino acids. Unmatched junction bases numbered 5, after V lost 0 bases and J lost 4 bases.

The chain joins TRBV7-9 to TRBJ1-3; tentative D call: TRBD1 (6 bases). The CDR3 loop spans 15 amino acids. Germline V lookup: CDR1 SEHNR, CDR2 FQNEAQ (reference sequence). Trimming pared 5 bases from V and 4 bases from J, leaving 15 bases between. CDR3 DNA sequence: TGTGCCAGCAGCGATTCGGGGGGCGCGGGAAACACCATATATTTT. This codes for CASSDSGGAGNTIYF.

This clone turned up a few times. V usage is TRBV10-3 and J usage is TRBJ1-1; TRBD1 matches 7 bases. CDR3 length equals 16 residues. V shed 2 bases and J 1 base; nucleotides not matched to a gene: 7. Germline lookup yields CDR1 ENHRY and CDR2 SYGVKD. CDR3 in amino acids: CAISERTGVENTEAFF. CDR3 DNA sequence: TGTGCCATCAGTGAGAGAACAGGGGTAGAGAACACTGAAGCTTTCTTT.

The CDR3 is CASSPAGLTSGTTKNIQYF. CDR3 DNA: TGTGCCAGCAGTCCCGCGGGCCTGACTAGCGGGACGACCAAAAACATTCAGTACTTC. V is TRBV7-9 and J is TRBJ2-4; 11 nucleotides match TRBD2. The CDR3 extends over 19 amino acids. The ends lost 6 bases at V and 2 bases at J; junction bases unmatched: 15. Germline-derived CDR1 and CDR2 are SEHNR and FQNEAQ (reference sequence).

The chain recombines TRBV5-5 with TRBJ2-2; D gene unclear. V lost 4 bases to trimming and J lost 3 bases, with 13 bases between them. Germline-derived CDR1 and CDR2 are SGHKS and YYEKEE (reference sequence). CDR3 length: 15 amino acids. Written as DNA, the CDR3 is TGTGCCAGCAGCCTTAGTTGGTCATACACCGGGGAGCTGTTTTTT. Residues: CASSLSWSYTGELFF. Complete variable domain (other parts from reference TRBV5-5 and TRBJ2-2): DAGVTQSPTHLIKTRGQQVTLRCSPISGHKSVSWYQQVLGQGPQFIFQYYEKEERGRGNFPDRFSARQFPNYSSELNVNALLLGDSALYLCASSLSWSYTGELFFGEGSRLTVL.

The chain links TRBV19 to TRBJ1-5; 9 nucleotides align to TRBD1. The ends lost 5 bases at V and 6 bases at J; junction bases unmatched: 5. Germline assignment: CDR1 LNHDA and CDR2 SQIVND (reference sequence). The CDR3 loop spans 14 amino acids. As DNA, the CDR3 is TGTGCCAGTAGTCCCGGACAGGGGAGTCAGCCCCAGCATTTT. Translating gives CASSPGQGSQPQHF.

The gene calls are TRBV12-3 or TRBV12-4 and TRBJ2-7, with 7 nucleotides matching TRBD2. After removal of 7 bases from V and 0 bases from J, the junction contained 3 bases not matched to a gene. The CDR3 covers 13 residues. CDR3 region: CASKASGSYEQYF. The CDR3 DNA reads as TGTGCCAGCAAGGCTAGCGGCTCCTACGAGCAGTACTTC.

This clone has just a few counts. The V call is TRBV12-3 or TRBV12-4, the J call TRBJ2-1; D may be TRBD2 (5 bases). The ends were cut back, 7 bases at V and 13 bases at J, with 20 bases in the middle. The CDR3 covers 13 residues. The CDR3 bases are TGTGCCAGCACCCTGAGGCGGGCCGAGGTACAGTTCTTC. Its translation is CASTLRRAEVQFF.

The CDR3 is CASSPEPSRHGYTF. The CDR3 nucleotides read TGTGCCAGCAGCCCCGAGCCATCCCGCCATGGCTACACCTTC. The rearrangement links TRBV3-1 (or the pseudogene TRBV3-2) to TRBJ1-2; D remains unclear. CDR3 length: 14 amino acids. Germline-derived CDR1 and CDR2 are LGHDT and YNNKEL (reference sequence). Trimming removed 4 bases at V and 6 bases at J, with 15 bases between.

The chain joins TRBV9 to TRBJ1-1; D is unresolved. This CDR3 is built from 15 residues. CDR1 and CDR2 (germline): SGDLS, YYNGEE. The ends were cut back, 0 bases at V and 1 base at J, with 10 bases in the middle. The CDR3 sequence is CASSVELNRNTEAFF. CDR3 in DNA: TGTGCCAGCAGCGTAGAGTTAAACAGGAACACTGAAGCTTTCTTT.

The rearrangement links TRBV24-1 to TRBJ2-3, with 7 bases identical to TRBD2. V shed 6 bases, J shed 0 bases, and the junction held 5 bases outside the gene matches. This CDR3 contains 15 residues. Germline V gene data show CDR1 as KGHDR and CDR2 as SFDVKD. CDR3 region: CATSLAAGSTDTQYF. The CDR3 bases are TGTGCCACCAGTCTCGCAGCGGGAAGCACAGATACGCAGTATTTT.

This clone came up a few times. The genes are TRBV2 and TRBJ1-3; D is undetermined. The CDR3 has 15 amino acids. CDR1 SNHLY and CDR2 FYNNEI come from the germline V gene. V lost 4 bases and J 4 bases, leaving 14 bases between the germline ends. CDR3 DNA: TGTGCCAGCAGTGCCTGGGCAGGAGGAGGAAACACCATATATTTT. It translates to CASSAWAGGGNTIYF.

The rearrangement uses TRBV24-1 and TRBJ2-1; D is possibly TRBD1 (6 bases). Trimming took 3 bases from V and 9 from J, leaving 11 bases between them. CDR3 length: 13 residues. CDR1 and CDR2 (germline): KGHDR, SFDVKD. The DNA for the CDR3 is TGTGCCACCAGTGATCCCCCAGGGGCTGAGCAGTTCTTC. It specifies CATSDPPGAEQFF.